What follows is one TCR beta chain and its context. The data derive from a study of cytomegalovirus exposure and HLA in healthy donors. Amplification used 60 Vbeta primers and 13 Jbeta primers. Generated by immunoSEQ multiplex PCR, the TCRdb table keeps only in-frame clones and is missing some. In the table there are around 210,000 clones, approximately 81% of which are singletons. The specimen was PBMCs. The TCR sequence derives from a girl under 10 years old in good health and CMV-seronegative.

The CDR3 loop is CAWNWATTGHTEAFF. DNA for the CDR3: TGTGCCTGGAATTGGGCCACCACAGGCCACACTGAAGCTTTCTTT. The chain carries TRBV30 and TRBJ1-1, with D possibly TRBD1 on 5 matching bases. Trimming removed 4 bases from V and 3 bases from J, with 18 bases in between. This CDR3 contains 15 residues. Germline V CDR1 and CDR2: GTSNPN, SVGIG (reference sequence).